The clone carrying this T cell receptor (beta chain) was detected only a few times. Its matching antigen is unknown. TCRdb redid the calling of the reads with MiXCR, one entry per CDR3 protein. Here the sample spans more than 150,000 distinct CDR3 sequences, about 20% being singletons. These data come from a study of T cell repertoires in cytomegalovirus infection. On the study more broadly: Matching HLA type, along with CMV infection, was indicated by public TCR beta signatures.

The CDR3 loop spans 16 amino acids. Per the germline V gene, CDR1 is LNHDA and CDR2 is SQIVND (reference sequence). Trimming shortened V by 4 bases and J by 1 base, and 16 bases separated the two germline ends. Study results and limitations: Clonotype analysis showed dominance of the ex vivo response by HLA-C-restricted CMV-specific TCR beta clonotypes.

This receptor was taken from a human donor in good health (CMV status not recorded). Some clones in this sample may be carry-over from other donors' samples. The sequencing sample was made of PBMCs. The J gene is TRBJ1-1, the V gene TRBV19; weak D call: TRBD1 (5 bases). DNA of the CDR3: TGTGCCAGTAGTACGCTAACCGGGACTCGGAACACTGAAGCTTTCTTT. Encoded protein: CASSTLTGTRNTEAFF.